Described below is a single T cell receptor beta chain sequence and its context. Its specificity is unknown. With 60 Vbeta and 13 Jbeta primers, the PCR was carried out. Generated by immunoSEQ multiplex PCR, the TCRdb table keeps only in-frame clones and is missing some. The sample holds around 200,000 clones, 80% to 85% seen once. The sample originates from a study of cytomegalovirus exposure and HLA in healthy donors. Study-level results: Earlier analysis found most TCR beta V segments productive about 90% or about 30% of the time. The records held CMV serostatus as the only immune exposure information. As a later analysis revealed, most CMV-associated TCR beta chains appeared HLA-restricted.

The CDR3 loop spans 16 amino acids. CDR1 is SGDLS and CDR2 is YYNGEE in the germline V gene. The V end lost 3 bases, the J end lost 5 bases, and 19 bases lay between the germline ends. The sequence was obtained from a man aged 40-49 years in good health and CMV-seropositive. The sequenced sample was PBMCs. The genes are TRBV9 and TRBJ2-3; a weak D match, TRBD1 (6 bases). The CDR3 reads CASSAAGTRVGDTQYF. The DNA of the CDR3 is TGTGCCAGCAGCGCCGCCGGGACAAGGGTGGGAGATACGCAGTATTTT. The variable domain in full, completed from reference TRBV9 and TRBJ2-3, reads DSGVTQTPKHLITATGQRVTLRCSPRSGDLSVYWYQQSLDQGLQFLIQYYNGEERAKGNILERFSAQQFPDLHSELNLSSLELGDSALYFCASSAAGTRVGDTQYFGPGTRLTVL.